This record looks at one T cell receptor (beta chain) sequence and its context. TCRdb's copy holds only in-frame clones and misses some; the assay was immunoSEQ multiplex PCR. Here the sample spans hundreds of thousands of clones, 90% to 97% being singletons. CD45RO-negative, CCR7-positively selected cells formed the naive CD8 fraction, excluding terminally differentiated effector memory CD45RA+ cells. Caucasian adults living in Nashville, Tennessee, provided all samples. The record originates from a study of shared clonotypes between healthy human individuals. The CDR3 has 15 residues. Per the germline V gene, CDR1 is MNHEY and CDR2 is SMNVEV (reference sequence). The V gene end was trimmed by 5 bases and the J gene end by 2 bases; junction bases not matched to a gene: 9.

The rearrangement joins TRBV27 to TRBJ2-7, with 7 bases that match TRBD1. The source of this sequence is a woman aged 25 to 39 in good health. The sequenced material came from naive CD8+ T cells sorted from blood. CDR3 nucleotide sequence: TGTGCCAGCAGTCCTGGGACAGAGGGCCCCTACGAGCAGTACTTC. Its protein product is CASSPGTEGPYEQYF.